The TCR beta chain under discussion was sequenced for a study of blood T cell repertoires in COVID-19 (dated by TCRdb to about 2020). Background on the whole study: Samples covering the acute and convalescent phases of COVID-19 were provided by collaborators in the United States, Italy and Spain. The repertoires were released in a freely available public database meant as a resource for research on the immune response to SARS-CoV-2. The dataset comprised deeply sampled blood TCRbeta repertoires from subjects exposed to, actively infected with, or recovered from COVID-19. Sample metadata almost always included a de-identified subject ID, COVID-19 status, age in years and sex. Samples came from the ongoing ImmuneRACE study (first 160 participants) plus 1,254 subjects from 6 global collaborators. Where available, HLA class I and class II types were taken from metadata supplied by the sample provider and were not determined by assay-based typing. The material from the prospective study consisted of cDNA or gDNA derived from T cells, B-cell-depleted T cells, or PBMCs. Summary of the overall study and its limitations: How much clinical and demographic metadata was included differed by source and by participant, and the metadata was provided uncurated.

One collaborating source in Seattle enrolled patients while the patients were actively infected and followed the patients over time throughout the course of disease. Collaborating institutions collected whole blood in K2EDTA tubes following their own protocols. For TCRbeta analysis, collaborators shipped samples as frozen whole blood, isolated PBMCs, or DNA extracted from either of those sample types. On this clone: Its antigen remains unidentified. No base quality information exists; no much larger clone differs at one position.

TCRbeta CDR3 regions were amplified from genomic DNA using the immunoSEQ Assay, a bias-controlled multiplex PCR. The authors processed their data as follows. The number of nucleated cells in each sample was estimated from the amplification of reference gene primers within the assay. To quantify the absolute abundance of each unique TCRbeta CDR3 rearrangement, sequence reads were collapsed and filtered. Productive Simpson clonality was computed per sample as the square root of Simpson's diversity index over productive rearrangements. Drawn from immuneACCESS, this table holds only the in-frame rearrangements with V and J called that TCRdb kept. Clones are partly lost; checked studies trace under half to an unresolved V gene and leave the rest unexplained. V and J calls plus clone size are reproduced from that table; the DNA served to infer D and trimming. This sample holds around 120,000 clones; nearly 90% were observed only once. The ten largest clones capture 3.5% to 4.5% of the sample.

From the cysteine up to the phenylalanine, the CDR3 has a length of 15 residues. Only the CDR3 portion is preserved as DNA: 45 bases, with reading frame beginning at the first base. V and J are trimmed by 3 bases and 5 bases, and the gene matches miss 6 bases of the junction. CDR1 and CDR2 (KGHSH, LQKENI) derive from the germline V gene. What was sequenced was peripheral blood. The chain couples TRBV18 to TRBJ1-4; 7 central bases correspond to TRBD1. This clonotype was sampled from a woman between 55 and 75 years old with COVID-19, enrolled during active disease. The CDR3 loop reads CASSPGTAKNEKLFF. The DNA reads as follows: TGTGCCAGCTCACCCGGGACAGCTAAAAATGAAAAACTGTTTTTT. Full variable domain (CDR3 extended with the reference TRBV18 and TRBJ1-4 proteins): NAGVMQNPRHLVRRRGQEARLRCSPMKGHSHVYWYRQLPEEGLKFMVYLQKENIIDESGMPKERFSAEFPKEGPSILRIQQVVRGDSAAYFCASSPGTAKNEKLFFGSGTQLSVL.